Listed below are T cell receptor beta chains from one sample, sequenced in a study of T cell responses to AZD1222 COVID-19 vaccine. The repertoire was sequenced with immunoSEQ multiplex PCR; TCRdb's copy has only in-frame clones and lacks some. The sample carries some 100,000 clones, 70% to 90% recorded once. Sequenced material: peripheral blood, taken on day 0 of MenACWY control vaccination. The origin of the receptors is an adult in good health. The CDR3 runs from the conserved cysteine through the conserved F or W. A D gene is named only where the DNA matches it firmly. Clone size is shown for a subset of rows, as once, few, many or a class of expanded clone.

D: -
J: TRBJ1-5
V: TRBV11-3
size: -
DNA: TGTGCCAGCAGGCCCCAGCATTTT
CDR3: CASRPQHF

D: TRBD1
J: TRBJ1-2
V: TRBV28
size: -
DNA: TGTGCCAGCAGTCCTCCGGGACAGGGCTTCGGCTACACCTTC
CDR3: CASSPPGQGFGYTF

D: -
J: TRBJ1-5
V: TRBV7-3
size: -
DNA: TGTGCCAGCAGCCCGTGGGGCAGCAATCAGCCCCAGCATTTT
CDR3: CASSPWGSNQPQHF

D: -
J: TRBJ1-2
V: TRBV28
size: -
DNA: TGTGCCAGCAGTTTCCTTGACTGGACATCAACACAACTCGGGCTCTATGGCTACACCTTC
CDR3: CASSFLDWTSTQLGLYGYTF

D: -
J: TRBJ2-3
V: TRBV2
size: -
DNA: TGTGCCAGCAGGGTCAGCACCTTCACAGATACGCAGTATTTT
CDR3: CASRVSTFTDTQYF

D: -
J: TRBJ2-7
V: TRBV21-1
size: -
DNA: TGTGCCAGCAGCATGATAACTTCCGGGACAGAAGCCTACGAGCAGTACTTC
CDR3: CASSMITSGTEAYEQYF

D: -
J: TRBJ1-1
V: TRBV7-9
size: -
DNA: TGTGCCAGCAGCCGCGAGAACACTGAAGCTTTCTTT
CDR3: CASSRENTEAFF

D: -
J: TRBJ2-1
V: TRBV6-2/TRBV6-3
size: -
DNA: TGTGCCAGCAGTCTAGGGGAAAATGAGCAGTTCTTC
CDR3: CASSLGENEQFF

D: -
J: TRBJ2-5
V: TRBV7-2
size: -
DNA: TGTGCCAGCAGCTTAATCCCTAGTCGGGAGACCCAGTACTTC
CDR3: CASSLIPSRETQYF

D: -
J: TRBJ1-3
V: TRBV18
size: -
DNA: TGTGCCAGCTCACCATTTGCCTTAGACAGGCTCTCTGGAAACACCATATATTTT
CDR3: CASSPFALDRLSGNTIYF

D: TRBD1
J: TRBJ1-2
V: TRBV24-1
size: once
DNA: TGTGCCACCAGTGAAAAGGACAGGGCTGGCTACACCTTC
CDR3: CATSEKDRAGYTF

D: -
J: TRBJ2-6
V: TRBV11-2
size: -
DNA: TGTGCCAGCAGCCCAGTGGACATACCAGGTTCTGGGGCCAACGTCCTGACTTTC
CDR3: CASSPVDIPGSGANVLTF

D: -
J: TRBJ2-3
V: TRBV14
size: -
DNA: TGTGCCAGCAGCCTCGGGAATTCGGGAGCAGATACGCAGTATTTT
CDR3: CASSLGNSGADTQYF

D: TRBD1
J: TRBJ1-1
V: TRBV6-5
size: -
DNA: TGTGCCAGCAGACCTCGGACAGGGGGCACTGAAGCTTTCTTT
CDR3: CASRPRTGGTEAFF

D: -
J: TRBJ1-5
V: TRBV6-1
size: -
DNA: TGTGCCAGCAGTGAAAGGTTTGGTGGATATCAGCCCCAGCATTTT
CDR3: CASSERFGGYQPQHF

D: TRBD1
J: TRBJ1-1
V: TRBV12-3/TRBV12-4
size: -
DNA: TGTGCCAGCAGTTTCGGGACAGGAGGGGAAGCTTTCTTT
CDR3: CASSFGTGGEAFF

D: -
J: TRBJ2-2
V: TRBV5-5
size: -
DNA: TGTGCCAGCAGCTTGTTCAGGGGTGGCACCGGGGAGCTGTTTTTT
CDR3: CASSLFRGGTGELFF

D: -
J: TRBJ2-7
V: TRBV7-9
size: -
DNA: TGTGCCAGCAGCGCCCCAGGGGGGGTCGAGCAGTACTTC
CDR3: CASSAPGGVEQYF

D: -
J: TRBJ1-2
V: TRBV30
size: few
DNA: TGTGCCTGGAGTGAGGTCGACGGTTGGTTTAGGACCTTC
CDR3: CAWSEVDGWFRTF

D: TRBD2
J: TRBJ2-7
V: TRBV28
size: -
DNA: TGTGCCAGCAGTATACTAGCGGGAGGGCTGGGGCACGAGCAGTACTTC
CDR3: CASSILAGGLGHEQYF

D: TRBD2
J: TRBJ2-3
V: TRBV2
size: -
DNA: TGTGCCAGCAGCGGGGGGGCTAGAGGCACAGATACGCAGTATTTT
CDR3: CASSGGARGTDTQYF

D: -
J: TRBJ1-2
V: TRBV18
size: -
DNA: TGTGCCAGCTCACCACCCAGGGACGGCTATGGCTACACCTTC
CDR3: CASSPPRDGYGYTF

D: TRBD2
J: TRBJ2-3
V: TRBV4-3
size: -
DNA: TGCGCCAGCAGCCAAGGCCTAGCGGATCGCACAGATACGCAGTATTTT
CDR3: CASSQGLADRTDTQYF

D: -
J: TRBJ1-3
V: TRBV2
size: -
DNA: TGTGCCAGCAGAGTGACGCTCGGGAGGTTCGCCGGAAACACCATATATTTT
CDR3: CASRVTLGRFAGNTIYF

D: TRBD1
J: TRBJ1-1
V: TRBV29-1
size: -
DNA: TGCAGCGCTCCGGGACAGGGAAACACTGAAGCTTTCTTT
CDR3: CSAPGQGNTEAFF

D: -
J: TRBJ2-3
V: TRBV4-3
size: -
DNA: TGCGCCAGCAGCCAAGTCTCCGGGGAGGCTAGCGAGGTCACAGATACGCAGTATTTT
CDR3: CASSQVSGEASEVTDTQYF

D: TRBD1
J: TRBJ1-2
V: TRBV3-1/TRBV3-2
size: -
DNA: TGTGCCAGCAGCCAAGTGGTCCCACAGACAGGGTGGGGCTACACCTTC
CDR3: CASSQVVPQTGWGYTF

D: -
J: TRBJ2-2
V: TRBV7-2
size: -
DNA: TGTGCCAGCAGCCCGACGGCGGCTAGACCCGGGGAGCTGTTTTTT
CDR3: CASSPTAARPGELFF

D: -
J: TRBJ1-5
V: TRBV18
size: -
DNA: TGTGCCAGCTCAAGCAGGGTCGGGAAAAATCAGCCCCAGCATTTT
CDR3: CASSSRVGKNQPQHF

D: -
J: TRBJ1-5
V: TRBV19
size: -
DNA: TGTGCCAGTAGCTATGCTGGGGAATGGAATCAGCCCCAGCATTTT
CDR3: CASSYAGEWNQPQHF

D: -
J: TRBJ1-2
V: TRBV15
size: -
DNA: TGTGCCACCAGCAGAGATACGGGGGCGGCGGGCTACACCTTC
CDR3: CATSRDTGAAGYTF

D: -
J: TRBJ2-7
V: TRBV30
size: few
DNA: TGTGCCTGGAGTGTATCAGTCTACGAGCAGTACTTC
CDR3: CAWSVSVYEQYF

D: -
J: TRBJ1-2
V: TRBV29-1
size: -
DNA: TGCAGCGTTGAAGATCGGGAAGGGGGAGGCTACACCTTC
CDR3: CSVEDREGGGYTF

D: -
J: TRBJ1-1
V: TRBV27
size: once
DNA: TGTGCCAGCACCTCTTTTTTCCGAGCCGGCACTGAAGCTTTCTTT
CDR3: CASTSFFRAGTEAFF

D: -
J: TRBJ1-5
V: TRBV28
size: -
DNA: TGTGCCAGCAGTTTATGGTCAGGGGTCCTTCATCAGCCCCAGCATTTT
CDR3: CASSLWSGVLHQPQHF

D: -
J: TRBJ1-1
V: TRBV9
size: -
DNA: TGTGCCAGCAGCACCGGGACACAAGCTTTCTTT
CDR3: CASSTGTQAFF

D: -
J: TRBJ1-5
V: TRBV9
size: -
DNA: TGTGCCAGCAGCCTAGGGCCGCGTCAGCCCCAGCATTTT
CDR3: CASSLGPRQPQHF

D: -
J: TRBJ2-7
V: TRBV7-8
size: -
DNA: TGTGCCAGCAGCGCCCGGGACGGCGCCTACGAGCAGTACTTC
CDR3: CASSARDGAYEQYF

D: -
J: TRBJ2-7
V: TRBV7-8
size: -
DNA: TGTGCCAGCAGCTTAGGGCCGGGGACCGCCTACGAGCAGTACTTC
CDR3: CASSLGPGTAYEQYF

D: -
J: TRBJ2-7
V: TRBV4-2
size: -
DNA: TGTGCCAGCAGCCAAGATAAGGGGCCCTACGAGCAGTACTTC
CDR3: CASSQDKGPYEQYF